Below, one T cell receptor beta chain is given with its context. Its matching antigen is unknown. This sample was taken from a study of T cells in Graves' hyperthyroidism and ophthalmopathy. Broader study findings: Ophthalmopathy, as predicted by the model, came a median 6.5 months after the prediction. Separation of ophthalmopathy from stable hyperthyroidism was achieved by a 13 V-J model.

What was amplified from RNA transcripts were TCR beta CDR3 regions. A first-round RT-PCR of the TCR CDR3 used the HTBI primer set. TCRdb analysed the multiplex PCR reads with MiXCR anew, one entry per CDR3 protein. The table includes 600,000 to 700,000 distinct CDR3 sequences, under 15% detected once. The CDR3 length is 18 residues. Trimming took 4 bases from V and 2 from J, leaving 24 bases between them. CDR1 and CDR2 (germline): MDHEN, SYDVKM. The V gene is TRBV28, the J gene TRBJ2-7; D may match TRBD1 or TRBD2 (5 bases each). The source of this sequence is a woman aged 40 to 50 with Graves' ophthalmopathy. Material for sequencing was blood. The CDR3 reads CASSSTYKGTGTTYEQYF. CDR3 nucleotide sequence: TGTGCCAGCAGTTCAACCTATAAAGGGACCGGTACAACCTACGAGCAGTACTTC.